These 30 T cell receptor beta chains originate from one sample sequenced in a study of blood T cells in healthy people across ages. Through a sample-barcoded 5' primer and a J-beta primer mix, a second PCR was run for about 7 to 12 cycles. TCRdb re-called the 5' RACE reads with MiXCR, one entry per CDR3 protein. The sample carries 800,000 to 1,000,000 distinct CDR3 sequences, roughly 52% recorded once. The material sequenced was blood. The receptors originated from a man under 40 in good health.

The chain has TRBV20-1 and TRBJ1-2; the match to TRBD1 covers 7 bases. CDR3 length: 18 amino acids. Germline V gene lookup returns CDR1 DFQATT and CDR2 SNEGSKA (reference sequence). The trim removed 5 bases at V and 1 base at J, leaving 19 bases unmatched. The CDR3 reads CSADLLRDRALGNYGYTF. The CDR3 DNA follows: TGCAGTGCTGACCTCTTGAGAGACAGGGCGTTGGGTAACTATGGCTACACCTTC.

J is TRBJ2-1 and V is TRBV28; 10 bases match TRBD2. Looked up from germline, CDR1 is MDHEN and CDR2 is SYDVKM. This CDR3 is built from 15 residues. With V trimmed by 6 bases and J by 7 bases, 9 bases remained unmatched. DNA of the CDR3: TGTGCCAGCAGCCTTAGCGGGGGGACTTTGAATGAGCAGTTCTTC. This sequence encodes CASSLSGGTLNEQFF.

This clonotype was observed a few times. This chain connects TRBV7-2 to TRBJ1-4, with unresolved D. CDR1 SGHTA and CDR2 FQGNSA come from the germline V gene. V gave up 6 bases and J gave up 3 bases, with 11 bases separating them. CDR3 length: 14 residues. The CDR3 bases are TGTGCCAGCAGGAAGATTTCAGCTAATGAAAAACTGTTTTTT. This encodes CASRKISANEKLFF.

This clonotype was picked up a small number of times. The CDR3 DNA follows: TGTGCCAGCATCCCGGCCGGCATCTCCTACGAGCAGTACTTC. It is translated as CASIPAGISYEQYF. The chain is built from TRBV7-9 and TRBJ2-7; no clear D gene. The CDR3 covers 14 residues. V shed 7 bases and J shed 0 bases, with 13 bases lying between them. Germline V lookup: CDR1 SEHNR, CDR2 FQNEAQ (reference sequence).

The rearrangement links TRBV5-1 to TRBJ2-7, with D perhaps matching TRBD1 or TRBD2 (5 bases each). V gave up 4 bases and J gave up 7 bases, with 24 bases separating them. The germline V gene has CDR1 SGHRS and CDR2 YFSETQ. This CDR3 has 16 residues. The CDR3 DNA sequence: TGCGCCAGCAGCACATCAGCGACTGGGACCGTGAGTGAGCAGTACTTC. Translating gives CASSTSATGTVSEQYF.

V usage is TRBV3-1 and J usage is TRBJ2-2, with 8 nucleotides matching TRBD2. V was pared by 3 bases and J by 4 bases, with 7 bases of the junction left unmatched. This CDR3 has 16 amino acids. Germline V gene sequence: CDR1 LGHDT, CDR2 YNNKEL (reference sequence). This CDR3 is CASSQGTGTSTGELFF. The CDR3 nucleotides are TGTGCCAGCAGCCAGGGAACCGGGACTAGCACCGGGGAGCTGTTTTTT.

This clonotype showed up many times. The chain has TRBV9 and TRBJ2-7; D gene uncertain. V lost 3 bases, J lost 2 bases, and 15 bases lay in between. From germline, CDR1 is SGDLS and CDR2 YYNGEE. The CDR3 length is 15 residues. CDR3 DNA: TGTGCCAGCAGCGGACGATCCGGGCCGACCTACGAGCAGTACTTC. It encodes CASSGRSGPTYEQYF.

The V gene is TRBV4-3, the J gene TRBJ2-2; 8 bases fit TRBD2. The CDR3 contains 16 residues. V was pared by 3 bases and J by 5 bases, with 8 bases of the junction left unmatched. The germline V gene has CDR1 LGHNA and CDR2 YSLEER. The CDR3, as DNA: TGCGCCAGCAGCCAGGGAATAGCGGGGAGGACCGGGGAGCTGTTTTTT. Translated, it gives CASSQGIAGRTGELFF.

The chain couples TRBV30 to TRBJ1-4; unclear D gene. The V and J ends lost 0 bases and 13 bases respectively, with 15 bases between them. The CDR3 spans 13 residues. Germline lookup yields CDR1 GTSNPN and CDR2 SVGIG (reference sequence). CDR3 DNA sequence: TGTGCCTGGAGTGTATCTGGTGGGGTATCACTGTTTTTT. As protein: CAWSVSGGVSLFF.

The V and J genes are TRBV11-2 and TRBJ1-1; D perhaps matches TRBD1 (5 bases). Trimming took off 2 bases at V and 3 bases at J, with 10 bases between the two ends. Germline CDR1 is SGHAT and CDR2 is FQNNGV. The CDR3 totals 14 residues. The CDR3 loop reads CASSLNVRDTEAFF. The DNA for the CDR3 is TGTGCCAGCAGCTTAAACGTCAGGGACACTGAAGCTTTCTTT. Using reference TRBV11-2 and TRBJ1-1 for the parts outside the CDR3, the full variable domain is EAGVAQSPRYKIIEKRQSVAFWCNPISGHATLYWYQQILGQGPKLLIQFQNNGVVDDSQLPKDRFSAERLKGVDSTLKIQPAKLEDSAVYLCASSLNVRDTEAFFGQGTRLTVV.

A few counts support this clonotype. The junction shows a germline mismatch at one end, possibly a read error. CDR3 residues: CASSFSRSYEQYF. The CDR3 region has the DNA TGTGCCAGTAGTTTCAGCCGCTCCTACGAGCAGTACTTC. The chain uses TRBV28 and TRBJ2-7; D unresolved. This CDR3 comprises 13 residues. CDR1 is MDHEN and CDR2 is SYDVKM in the germline V gene.

J is TRBJ2-7 and V is TRBV6-1; tentative D call: TRBD1 (6 bases). The germline gives CDR1 MNHNS, CDR2 SASEGT. Trimming took 4 bases from V and 0 from J, leaving 16 bases between them. The CDR3 is 16 residues long. The CDR3 here is CASSVPEQGNSYEQYF. CDR3 sequence (DNA): TGTGCCAGCAGTGTCCCCGAACAGGGAAACTCCTACGAGCAGTACTTC.

The rearrangement joins TRBV5-4 to TRBJ2-3; the match to TRBD1 covers 8 bases. This CDR3 comprises 16 residues. With 3 bases clipped from V and 3 bases from J, the junction kept 9 bases outside the gene matches. The V gene's germline CDR1 is SGHNT and CDR2 YYREEE (reference sequence). In DNA, the CDR3 is TGTGCCAGCAGCTCTACAGGGGGAAGTCGGACAGATACGCAGTATTTT. Translation gives CASSSTGGSRTDTQYF.

This clonotype occurred a few times. This chain uses TRBV7-2 with TRBJ2-1; D is possibly TRBD1 (5 bases). CDR3 length: 13 amino acids. Germline CDR1 and CDR2: SGHTA and FQGNSA. Here the CDR3 reads CAIGRGSYNEQFF. The CDR3 coding sequence is TGTGCAATCGGTAGGGGATCCTACAATGAGCAGTTCTTC.

There are many counts of this clonotype. The gene calls are TRBV4-1 and TRBJ1-5; D not resolved. This CDR3 is built from 14 residues. CDR1 and CDR2 from the germline V gene are MGHRA and YSYEKL. V lost 4 bases, J lost 2 bases, and 9 bases lay in between. Here the CDR3 reads CASSPAAGNQPQHF. The CDR3 nucleotides read TGCGCCAGCAGCCCGGCCGCCGGCAATCAGCCCCAGCATTTT.

The genes are TRBV3-1 and TRBJ2-3; D could derive from TRBD1 or TRBD2 (5 bases each). CDR1 and CDR2 (germline): LGHDT, YNNKEL (reference sequence). The V gene lost 1 base and the J gene lost 6 bases, with 11 bases spanning the gap. This CDR3 spans 14 amino acids. This chain's CDR3 is CASSQAGLGDTQYF. The CDR3 DNA is TGTGCCAGCAGCCAAGCGGGGCTGGGGGATACGCAGTATTTT.

The genes are TRBV6-2 or TRBV6-3 and TRBJ2-3; D unclear. The V gene's germline CDR1 is MNHEY and CDR2 SVGEGT. The CDR3 sequence is 14 residues long. The V and J ends lost 4 bases and 4 bases respectively, with 12 bases between them. The CDR3 reads CASSSVLVADTQYF. The DNA for the CDR3 is TGTGCCAGCAGTTCGGTATTGGTCGCAGATACGCAGTATTTT.

The J gene is TRBJ2-7, the V gene TRBV12-3 or TRBV12-4, with 10 nucleotides matching TRBD2. Losses at the gene ends were 10 bases for V and 2 bases for J; bases not matched to a gene: 5. This CDR3 is 13 amino acids long. CDR3 amino acids: CATRTSGTYEQYF. CDR3 nucleotide sequence: TGTGCCACCCGGACTAGCGGTACCTACGAGCAGTACTTC.

The chain combines TRBV4-1 with TRBJ1-2, with D unresolved. The CDR3 consists of 14 residues. The germline CDR1 and CDR2 sequences are MGHRA and YSYEKL. Trimming pared 3 bases from V and 0 bases from J, leaving 8 bases between. CDR3 residues: CASSHASANYGYTF. The CDR3 DNA is TGCGCCAGCAGCCACGCCAGCGCTAACTATGGCTACACCTTC.

The chain links TRBV7-2 to TRBJ2-3; 7 bases agree with TRBD1. CDR1 is SGHTA, CDR2 FQGNSA, per germline. V shed 6 bases and J 3 bases; nucleotides not matched to a gene: 15. This CDR3 spans 17 amino acids. CDR3 loop: CASRPEGQNGRTDTQYF. In nucleotides, the CDR3 is TGTGCCAGCAGACCTGAGGGACAGAATGGTCGGACAGATACGCAGTATTTT.

This sequence joins TRBV7-2 and TRBJ2-1; D perhaps matches TRBD2 (6 bases). The ends were cut back, 3 bases at V and 9 bases at J, with 18 bases in the middle. Germline assignment: CDR1 SGHTA and CDR2 FQGNSA. The CDR3 extends over 15 amino acids. The CDR3 spells CASSLGGEAGTEQFF. The CDR3 DNA follows: TGTGCCAGCAGCTTGGGCGGGGAGGCCGGCACTGAGCAGTTCTTC.

Notes on this clonotype: The DNA is left out, because the CDR3 cannot be placed on it with certainty; the CDR3 is given as TCRdb lists it. This sequence joins TRBV21-1 and TRBJ1-1; the table assigns TRBD1, which was not confirmed against the DNA. TRBV21-1 constitutes a pseudogene. From its first to its last residue, the CDR3 has 15 amino acids. The CDR3 region is CAHFGGGIMNTEAFF.

The chain couples TRBV20-1 to TRBJ1-4; 7 nucleotides align to TRBD1. V lost 3 bases, J lost 7 bases, and 5 bases stayed unmatched. CDR3 length: 13 residues. Germline CDR1 is DFQATT and CDR2 is SNEGSKA (reference sequence). The CDR3 DNA sequence: TGCAGTGCTAGTGACAGGGTTCGTGAAAAACTGTTTTTT. As protein: CSASDRVREKLFF.

This clonotype was counted once. CDR3 nucleotides: TGTGCCAGCAGTAGGATCTCTGGGGCCAACGTCCTGACTTTC. Encoded protein: CASSRISGANVLTF. The chain couples TRBV12-3 or TRBV12-4 to TRBJ2-6; D gene uncertain. The CDR3 has 14 residues. With 5 bases removed from V and 0 bases from J, the gap between germline ends came to 5 bases.

Points on this clonotype: A junction boundary mismatches the germline segment, possibly from a read error. The V and J genes are TRBV11-3 and TRBJ2-1; 11 positions match TRBD2. The CDR3 runs 14 residues. Germline V gives CDR1 SGHNT, CDR2 YENEEA. The CDR3 protein is CASSLAGGVNEKFF. The CDR3 region has the DNA TGTGCCAGCAGCCTAGCGGGGGGTGTGAATGAGAAGTTCTTC.

CDR3 residues: CASSEAGKDNTEAFF. The CDR3 DNA follows: TGTGCCAGCAGTGAAGCGGGCAAGGATAACACTGAAGCTTTCTTT. The chain recombines TRBV25-1 with TRBJ1-1; D is unclear. In germline, CDR1 is MGHDK, CDR2 SYGVNS. V was clipped by 2 bases and J by 2 bases, with 12 bases between them. The CDR3 is 15 residues long. Together with reference TRBV25-1 and TRBJ1-1, the CDR3 gives the full variable domain: EADIYQTPRYLVIGTGKKITLECSQTMGHDKMYWYQQDPGMELHLIHYSYGVNSTEKGDLSSESTVSRIRTEHFPLTLESARPSHTSQYLCASSEAGKDNTEAFFGQGTRLTVV.

The chain has TRBV10-3 and TRBJ2-2; D gene ambiguous. CDR3 length equals 13 residues. The V gene lost 0 bases and the J gene lost 5 bases, with 4 bases spanning the gap. Germline V gene lookup returns CDR1 ENHRY and CDR2 SYGVKD. CDR3: CAISESPTGELFF. The CDR3, as DNA: TGTGCCATCAGTGAGTCTCCAACCGGGGAGCTGTTTTTT.

The sample holds a few counts of this clonotype. V is TRBV25-1 and J is TRBJ2-7; D unresolved. The CDR3 covers 15 residues. V was clipped by 3 bases and J by 3 bases, with 15 bases between them. CDR1 MGHDK and CDR2 SYGVNS come from the germline V gene. The DNA of the CDR3 is TGTGCCAGCAGTGACCTCTCCGGGTACAGCTACGAGCAGTACTTC. Protein sequence: CASSDLSGYSYEQYF.

The chain couples TRBV18 to TRBJ2-5; D is uncertain. The DNA end lines up better with TRBJ2-7; the J call may be wrong. The length of the CDR3 is 14 residues. CDR1 is KGHSH, CDR2 LQKENI, per germline. The CDR3 DNA reads TGTGCCAGCTCACCACCTAGCAAGGGCTACGAGCAGTACTTC. It yields the protein CASSPPSKGYEQYF.

This clonotype was detected only a few times. The chain has TRBV27 and TRBJ2-7, with TRBD1 identical over 7 bases. In germline, CDR1 is MNHEY, CDR2 SMNVEV (reference sequence). This CDR3 region has 13 residues. V was clipped by 3 bases and J by 4 bases; unmatched bases: 3. The CDR3 bases are TGTGCCAGCAGTTTTGGGACAGAGTACGAGCAGTACTTC. It is translated as CASSFGTEYEQYF.